The clone carrying this T cell receptor beta chain occurred a few times. The data were obtained in a study of blood T cell repertoires in COVID-19. Source study methods: Amplified reference gene primers provided the basis for estimating nucleated cell counts. Profiling relied on immunoSEQ multiplex PCR, and the TCRdb table lists in-frame clones only, not all of them. The V and J calls and clone size come from that table; D and trimming were worked out from the DNA. The table has tens of thousands of clones, 80% seen once; the top ten hold about 16%. The CDR3 totals 16 residues. Looked up from germline, CDR1 is LGHDT and CDR2 is YNNKEL (reference sequence). V shed 1 base, J shed 4 bases, and the junction held 7 bases outside the gene matches.

This chain uses TRBV3-1 (or the pseudogene TRBV3-2) with TRBJ2-7, with 10 bases identical to TRBD2. Sequenced: peripheral blood. The clonotype originates from a woman aged 80 or over with active or convalescent COVID-19. The CDR3 reads CASSQGPLAGRYEQYF. In nucleotides, the CDR3 is TGTGCCAGCAGCCAAGGCCCACTAGCGGGAAGGTACGAGCAGTACTTC.